The 8 T cell receptor beta chains listed next were all sequenced from one sample in a study of blood T cells in healthy people across ages. Primers used in a second PCR of about 7 to 12 cycles were a sample-barcoded 5' primer and a J-beta primer mix. TCRdb redid the calling of the 5' RACE reads with MiXCR, one entry per CDR3 protein. The table has fewer than 700,000 distinct CDR3 sequences, around 48% seen once; the top ten hold under 30%. Sequencing was performed on blood. The receptors were sampled from a man older than 75 in good health.

For this clonotype: This is likely a read error, given that the CDR3 carries no conserved phenylalanine or tryptophan at its end. The chain combines TRBV3-1 with TRBJ2-1; D possibly matches TRBD1 or TRBD2 (6 bases each). The CDR3 runs to 14 residues. CDR1 is LGHDT and CDR2 is YNNKEL in the germline V gene (reference sequence). The germline V and J ends were trimmed by 4 bases and 8 bases, with 15 bases remaining between them. As DNA, the CDR3 is TGTGCCAGCAGCCTACAGTGGGGGGCGGATGAGCAGTTCTTA. Protein: CASSLQWGADEQFL.

The chain links TRBV4-3 to TRBJ2-2, with TRBD2 matching over 7 bases. V lost 3 bases and J lost 4; bases outside the gene matches: 2. Germline values: CDR1 LGHNA, CDR2 YSLEER. This CDR3 contains 14 residues. The chain's CDR3 is CASSQRTSTGELFF. Written as DNA, the CDR3 is TGCGCCAGCAGCCAGAGGACTAGCACCGGGGAGCTGTTTTTT.

V usage is TRBV20-1 and J usage is TRBJ1-1; 7 nucleotides line up with TRBD1. Germline V lookup: CDR1 DFQATT, CDR2 SNEGSKA (reference sequence). V lost 4 bases, J lost 3 bases, and 5 bases stayed unmatched. This CDR3 is 13 amino acids long. CDR3 DNA: TGCAGTGCTAAGCAGGGACAGTACACTGAAGCTTTCTTT. This translates into CSAKQGQYTEAFF.

This clonotype was detected a few times. This rearrangement joins TRBV12-3 or TRBV12-4 to TRBJ2-7; possibly TRBD1 or TRBD2 for D (5 bases each). V gave up 3 bases and J gave up 2 bases, with 11 bases separating them. The CDR3 totals 14 residues. The CDR3 DNA follows: TGTGCCAGCAGTTTTGGGGACGGCGCCTACGAGCAGTACTTC. Translating gives CASSFGDGAYEQYF.

The V call is TRBV10-3, the J call TRBJ1-2; TRBD1 agrees at 12 bases. V lost 8 bases to trimming and J lost 7 bases; unmatched junction nucleotides: 11. Germline V lookup: CDR1 ENHRY, CDR2 SYGVKD. The CDR3 has 15 amino acids. CDR3 in amino acids: CAIGLPGTGGSGYTF. CDR3 coding DNA: TGTGCCATCGGTCTTCCCGGGACAGGGGGCTCTGGCTACACCTTC.

This chain joins TRBV20-1 and TRBJ2-3; D uncertain. The V end was cut by 1 base, the J end by 5 bases, with 13 bases between. The CDR3 extends over 14 amino acids. In germline, CDR1 is DFQATT, CDR2 SNEGSKA (reference sequence). This CDR3 reads CSARVGSVVDTQYF. CDR3 DNA sequence: TGCAGTGCTAGAGTGGGGTCCGTTGTAGATACGCAGTATTTT.

This clonotype was seen a handful of times. This chain connects TRBV6-6 to TRBJ1-4; possible D gene TRBD1, 5 bases. Trimming cost V 3 bases and J 4 bases, with 12 bases left between them. CDR1 and CDR2 (germline): MNHNY, SVGAGI (reference sequence). The CDR3 sequence is 15 residues long. In DNA form, the CDR3 reads TGTGCCAGCAGTTATAGCAGGGCGATTAATGAAAAACTGTTTTTT. Translating gives CASSYSRAINEKLFF.

This clonotype was counted many times. The chain has TRBV7-2 and TRBJ2-3; 14 bases line up with TRBD2. V trimming: 6 bases; J trimming: 1 base; junction bases outside the gene matches: 3. The V gene's germline CDR1 is SGHTA and CDR2 FQGNSA. The CDR3 has 16 amino acids. CDR3 bases: TGTGCCAGCAGTTCGGGACTAGCGGGAGGCACAGATACGCAGTATTTT. The encoded protein is CASSSGLAGGTDTQYF.